This TCR beta chain was captured in a study of T cell responses to AZD1222 COVID-19 vaccine. Findings and caveats of the study: Just 5 to 7 people given AZD1222 tested seropositive at baseline.

CDR1 is MGHRA and CDR2 is YSYEKL in the germline V gene. The CDR3 is 16 amino acids. Trimming took off 0 bases at V and 6 bases at J, with 14 bases between the two ends. This clone turned up a few times. Its target is unknown. Some clones are missing from TCRdb's copy, which holds only in-frame ones; the method was immunoSEQ multiplex PCR. The sample has more than 95,000 clones, less than 90% seen once. The origin of this receptor is an adult in good health. The V and J genes are TRBV4-1 and TRBJ1-4; no clear D gene. Material: peripheral blood, obtained on day 0 of AZD1222 vaccination. The CDR3 nucleotides are TGCGCCAGCAGCCAAGATTTGAGTAGGGAGTATGAAAAACTGTTTTTT. It translates to CASSQDLSREYEKLFF.